This T cell receptor beta chain derives from a study of T cells in Graves' hyperthyroidism and ophthalmopathy. Notes on the study in general: Model output signaled ophthalmopathy a median roughly 6 months ahead of onset.

Amplified TCR beta CDR3 regions came from RNA transcripts. First-round RT-PCR targeting the TCR CDR3 was performed with the HTBI primer set. TCRdb fed the multiplex PCR reads into MiXCR, producing one record per CDR3 protein. The sample includes roughly 420,000 distinct CDR3 sequences, 15% to 19% of them seen just once. The table lists this clonotype with many counts. What it binds is unknown. V dropped 0 bases and J dropped 0 bases, with 16 bases sitting between them. The CDR3 is 18 amino acids. Germline V gives CDR1 MNHEY, CDR2 SVGAGI. The sequence was collected from a woman aged 18-29 years with Graves' hyperthyroidism. Sequencing was carried out using blood. The chain employs TRBV6-5 and TRBJ2-3, with D perhaps matching TRBD2 (6 bases). The CDR3 DNA reads TGTGCCAGCAGTTACTCGATGGGGACTGACTATAGCACAGATACGCAGTATTTT. It encodes CASSYSMGTDYSTDTQYF.